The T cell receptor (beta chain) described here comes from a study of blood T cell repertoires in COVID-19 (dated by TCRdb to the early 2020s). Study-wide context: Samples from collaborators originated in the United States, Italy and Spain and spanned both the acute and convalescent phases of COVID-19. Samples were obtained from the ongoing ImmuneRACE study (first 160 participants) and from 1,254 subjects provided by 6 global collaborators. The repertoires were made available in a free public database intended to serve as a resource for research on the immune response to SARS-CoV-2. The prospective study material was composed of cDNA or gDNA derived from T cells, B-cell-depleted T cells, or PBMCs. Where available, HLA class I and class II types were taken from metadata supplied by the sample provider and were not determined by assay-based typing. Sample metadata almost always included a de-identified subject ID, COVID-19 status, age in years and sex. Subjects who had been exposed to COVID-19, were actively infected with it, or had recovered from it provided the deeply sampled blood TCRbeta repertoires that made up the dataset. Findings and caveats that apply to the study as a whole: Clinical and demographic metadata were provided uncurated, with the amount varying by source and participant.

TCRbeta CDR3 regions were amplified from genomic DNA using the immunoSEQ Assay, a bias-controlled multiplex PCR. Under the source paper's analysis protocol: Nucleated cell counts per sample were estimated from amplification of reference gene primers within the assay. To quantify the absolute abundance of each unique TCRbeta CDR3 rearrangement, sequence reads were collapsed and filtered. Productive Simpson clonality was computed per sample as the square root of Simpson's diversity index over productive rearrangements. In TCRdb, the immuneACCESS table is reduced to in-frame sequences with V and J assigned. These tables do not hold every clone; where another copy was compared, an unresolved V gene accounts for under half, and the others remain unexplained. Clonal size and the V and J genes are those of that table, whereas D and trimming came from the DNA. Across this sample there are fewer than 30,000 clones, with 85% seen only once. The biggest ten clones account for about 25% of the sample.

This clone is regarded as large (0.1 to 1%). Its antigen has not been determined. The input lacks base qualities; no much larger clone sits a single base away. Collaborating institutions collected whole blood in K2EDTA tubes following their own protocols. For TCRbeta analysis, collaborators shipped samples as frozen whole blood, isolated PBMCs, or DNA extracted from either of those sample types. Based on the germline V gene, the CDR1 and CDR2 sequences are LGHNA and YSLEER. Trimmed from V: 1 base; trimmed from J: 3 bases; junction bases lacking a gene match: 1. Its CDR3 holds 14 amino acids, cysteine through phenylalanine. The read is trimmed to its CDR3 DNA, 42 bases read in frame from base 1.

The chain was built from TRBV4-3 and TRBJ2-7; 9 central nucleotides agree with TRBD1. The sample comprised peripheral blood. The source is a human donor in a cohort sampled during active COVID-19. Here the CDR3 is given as CASSQGTGVYEQYF. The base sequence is TGCGCCAGCAGCCAAGGGACAGGGGTCTACGAGCAGTACTTC.